A selection of T cell receptor beta chains follows, all from one sample in a study of long-term antiretroviral therapy in people with HIV. Assay used: immunoSEQ multiplex PCR; TCRdb lists only in-frame clones, some missing. Here the sample spans 20,000 to 25,000 clones, about 90% being singletons. The sequencing used unsorted PBMCs, collected about 2.7 years after starting antiretroviral therapy. The receptor source for this set is a woman between 45 and 60 years old with HIV. The CDR3 runs from the conserved cysteine through the conserved F or W. Fields, in order: J gene, D gene, clone size, V gene, CDR3 DNA, CDR3 protein. The D gene is left open where the match is weak. The size of a clone is reported for some rows only, either as once, few or many, or as a class for expanded clones.

TRBJ2-7 - - TRBV7-2 TGTGCCAGCAGCTTAGCGCAGGGGCCGTCCTACGAGCAGTACTTC CASSLAQGPSYEQYF
TRBJ2-3 TRBD1 - TRBV7-8 TGTGCCAGCAGCTTAACGGGACAGACAGATACGCAGTATTTT CASSLTGQTDTQYF
TRBJ2-1 TRBD1 - TRBV9 TGTGCCAGCAGCGTGCAGGGGGCCGGGAATGAGCAGTTCTTC CASSVQGAGNEQFF
TRBJ1-1 - - TRBV18 TGTGCCAGCCGCCCGGCCGCCGCGGCAGGTAAAATGAACACTGAAGCTTTCTTT CASRPAAAAGKMNTEAFF
TRBJ2-5 - - TRBV6-1 TGTGCCAGCAGTGAAGCCATACGTGGGACCCAGTACTTC CASSEAIRGTQYF
TRBJ1-2 - - TRBV6-6 TGTGCCAGCAGAAACGGAGTCCTCTATGGCTACACCTTC CASRNGVLYGYTF
TRBJ2-5 - - TRBV28 TGTGCCAGCAGTTTAAGCGAGACCCAGTACTTC CASSLSETQYF
TRBJ1-2 - - TRBV11-2 TGTGCCAGCAGCTCGGATCACAGGGTAGGCTACACCTTC CASSSDHRVGYTF
TRBJ1-3 TRBD1 - TRBV6-6 TGTGCCAGCAGTACCACTGGACAGGGGGGAAACACCATATATTTT CASSTTGQGGNTIYF
TRBJ1-5 - - TRBV19 TGTGCCAGTAGCGGGCACACCCCTAATCAGCCCCAGCATTTT CASSGHTPNQPQHF
TRBJ2-7 TRBD2 - TRBV5-1 TGCGCCAGCAGCTTGAATTTGGCTAGCGGGGCCTACGAGCAGTACTTC CASSLNLASGAYEQYF
TRBJ2-3 - - TRBV11-3 TGTGCCAGCAGCTTAGATTCAGATACGCAGTATTTT CASSLDSDTQYF
TRBJ2-7 - - TRBV28 TGTGCCAGCAGGCCCCCGGTGAGCTACGAGCAGTACTTC CASRPPVSYEQYF
TRBJ1-1 - few TRBV7-9 TGTGCCAGCAGCCCCACAGGGAGGACTGAAGCTTTCTTT CASSPTGRTEAFF
TRBJ2-7 TRBD2 - TRBV18 TGTGCCAGCTCAAATCCCGGGAGGGCCTACGAGCAGTACTTC CASSNPGRAYEQYF
TRBJ1-1 - - TRBV6-6 TGTGCCAGCAGTCCCGCAGGGGTTAACACTGAAGCTTTCTTT CASSPAGVNTEAFF
TRBJ2-3 TRBD2 - TRBV18 TGTGCCAGCTCACCACCCCTAGCGGGACCTGATACGCAGTATTTT CASSPPLAGPDTQYF
TRBJ2-1 TRBD2 - TRBV29-1 TGCAGCGTTGAATGGCTAGCGGGAGCCAGGAACAATGAGCAGTTCTTC CSVEWLAGARNNEQFF
TRBJ1-3 TRBD1 - TRBV19 TGTGCCAGTAGCCCGGGACAGAGGCTGGCTGGAAACACCATATATTTT CASSPGQRLAGNTIYF
TRBJ2-1 - - TRBV19 TGTGCCAGTAGTACACGTTCAGCATACAATGAGCAGTTCTTC CASSTRSAYNEQFF
TRBJ2-2 - - TRBV2 TGTGCCAGCAGTGAGAGATTGCCAGCGAACACCGGGGAGCTGTTTTTT CASSERLPANTGELFF
TRBJ2-3 - few TRBV7-9 TGTGCCAGCAGCTTACGGGAAGGTGATACGCAGTATTTT CASSLREGDTQYF
TRBJ1-5 - - TRBV18 TGTGCCAGCTCACCACGAGGGGGGCTTAGCAATCAGCCCCAGCATTTT CASSPRGGLSNQPQHF
TRBJ2-2 TRBD1 - TRBV7-9 TGTGCCAGCAGCTTTGTCGTCCAGGGGGCTGACACCGGGGAGCTGTTTTTT CASSFVVQGADTGELFF
TRBJ2-7 - - TRBV27 TGTGCCAGCAGTTTATCTGGGCGGTACTACGAGCAGTACTTC CASSLSGRYYEQYF
TRBJ2-7 TRBD2 - TRBV6-1 TGTGCCAGCAGTCCGAATCTAGCGGGATCCTACGAGCAGTACTTC CASSPNLAGSYEQYF
TRBJ2-2 - - TRBV5-1 TGCGCCAGCAGCTTCGAAGCCCCAAACACCGGGGAGCTGTTTTTT CASSFEAPNTGELFF
TRBJ1-4 - - TRBV19 TGTGCCAGTAGTATGATTACCGGGACAACTAATGAAAAACTGTTTTTT CASSMITGTTNEKLFF
TRBJ2-7 TRBD1 - TRBV13 TGTGCCAGCAGCCAGCGGCAGGGGGCCTACGAGCAGTACTTC CASSQRQGAYEQYF
TRBJ1-2 TRBD1 once TRBV9 TGTGCCAGCAGCGTAGAGGAGGGGGCGGAAGGCTACACCTTC CASSVEEGAEGYTF
TRBJ2-1 TRBD1 - TRBV4-2 TGTGCCAGCAGCGAGACGGGACAGGGAGATGAGCAGTTCTTC CASSETGQGDEQFF
TRBJ1-2 TRBD1 - TRBV5-1 TGCGCCAGCAGCTTTTCCGGGACAGCCTTGTTTAACTATGGCTACACCTTC CASSFSGTALFNYGYTF
TRBJ1-2 TRBD1 few TRBV27 TGTGCCAGCAGCCCACAGGGGTTAAACTATGGCTACACCTTC CASSPQGLNYGYTF
TRBJ1-2 TRBD1 - TRBV7-9 TGTGCCAGCAGTGGCCTCCAGGGGGCAGTGAAAGGCTACACCTTC CASSGLQGAVKGYTF
TRBJ1-1 - - TRBV9 TGTGCCAGCACCCCGGGACGGTCGAACACTGAAGCTTTCTTT CASTPGRSNTEAFF
TRBJ1-1 TRBD1 - TRBV10-3 TGTGCCATCAGTATGGGACAGGAGAACACTGAAGCTTTCTTT CAISMGQENTEAFF
TRBJ2-3 - - TRBV19 TGTGCCACGACGGGACTCGAACGCGCGGATACGCAGTATTTT CATTGLERADTQYF
TRBJ1-4 - once TRBV5-1 TGCGCCAGCAGCTTGTCCAGCTCTAATGAAAAACTGTTTTTT CASSLSSSNEKLFF
TRBJ1-2 TRBD1 - TRBV28 TGTGCCAGCAGCCCGACAGGGGGCGCACAAATTATTTATGGCTACACCTTC CASSPTGGAQIIYGYTF
TRBJ2-7 - - TRBV7-8 TGTGCCAGCAGCTCACCAGGTAGCGGTTCCTACGAGCAGTACTTC CASSSPGSGSYEQYF
TRBJ2-5 TRBD1 - TRBV7-2 TGTGCCAGCAGCCCAATGACAGGGGGGGTAGGGGAGACCCAGTACTTC CASSPMTGGVGETQYF
TRBJ1-3 - - TRBV6-1 TGTGCCAGCAGTGGTGGAGGAGGCGCTCTGGGAAACACCATATATTTT CASSGGGGALGNTIYF
TRBJ1-2 TRBD1 - TRBV30 TGTGCCTGGAGAGACAGGGACGACTATGGCTACACCTTC CAWRDRDDYGYTF
TRBJ1-6 - - TRBV6-5 TGTGCCAGCAGTTCCCGGTCCGGGACGGATTCACCCCTCCACTTT CASSSRSGTDSPLHF
TRBJ2-2 - - TRBV19 TGTGCCAGTAGTGCCCCGGGGCGTAACACCGGGGAGCTGTTTTTT CASSAPGRNTGELFF
TRBJ2-3 - - TRBV19 TGTGCCAGTAGTATGGTGGTAGTAGATACGCAGTATTTT CASSMVVVDTQYF
TRBJ2-1 TRBD1 - TRBV10-2 TGCGCCAGCAGTCTAGGGGGCGGAGGATACAATGAGCAGTTCTTC CASSLGGGGYNEQFF
TRBJ2-3 TRBD1 - TRBV5-1 TGCGCCAGCAGCCCGGGACAGACCACAGATACGCAGTATTTT CASSPGQTTDTQYF
TRBJ2-3 - - TRBV4-2 TGTGCCAGCAGCCAGGGCCGCACAGATACGCAGTATTTT CASSQGRTDTQYF